The 15 T cell receptor delta chains listed next were all sequenced from one sample in a study of Vδ1+ human thymocytes. Study-wide points: In the thymus, TRG and TRD repertoires looked highly polyclonal with Gaussian CDR3 lengths.

RNA was extracted from the cells and then reverse transcribed. The CDR3 regions were amplified by multiplex PCR from V-gene primers to a constant-region primer. TCRdb reran clone calling via CATT on the multiplex PCR reads. Among 50,000 to 75,000 delta-chain clones, about 16% were seen once, and the ten largest hold approximately 0.4%. Their antigen targets remain unknown. Sample: Vdelta1+ gamma-delta thymocytes from the thymus. Subset meaning: FACS-sorted CD3+ TCRalphabeta- TCRVdelta1+ TCRVdelta2- thymocytes. Receptors were obtained from a girl under three years old who had congenital heart surgery.

This clone was detected a few times. This chain joins TRDV1 and TRDJ1; D gene uncertain. CDR1 and CDR2 from the germline V gene are TSWWSYY and QGS. This CDR3 is built from 15 residues. V shed 3 bases and J shed 2 bases, with 13 bases lying between them. CDR3 DNA: TGTGCTCTTGGGGATAAACGGATTACGACCGATAAACTCATCTTT. Translated: CALGDKRITTDKLIF.

The rearrangement joins TRDV2 to TRDJ1; D is possibly TRDD3 (6 bases). Trimming took off 5 bases at V and 0 bases at J, with 27 bases between the two ends. The CDR3 contains 19 residues. Germline CDR1 GEAIGNYY, CDR2 EKD. The CDR3, as DNA: TGTGCCTGTGGGGGATGTGGGGGTACTTGCTGGTCGTACACCGATAAACTCATCTTT. It encodes CACGGCGGTCWSYTDKLIF.

This clone was counted between two and nine times. The chain joins TRDV2 to TRDJ1; 8 bases match TRDD3. The CDR3 has 19 residues. The germline V gene encodes CDR1 GEAIGNYY and CDR2 EKD. Trimming at V came to 7 bases and at J to 0 bases, leaving 21 bases not matched to a gene. CDR3 nucleotides: TGTGCCTGCCTCCTACTGGGGGCCCACGGTCGTCTGTACACCGATAAACTCATCTTT. It encodes CACLLLGAHGRLYTDKLIF.

The V and J genes are TRDV1 and TRDJ1, with 7 positions matching TRDD2. The CDR3 sequence is 23 residues long. Germline lookup yields CDR1 TSWWSYY and CDR2 QGS. V shed 3 bases and J 0 bases; nucleotides not matched to a gene: 28. Written as DNA, the CDR3 is TGTGCTCTTGGGGAGCTTATTCCTACCACCAACTTCCATACCCTAACTGACACCGATAAACTCATCTTT. It is translated as CALGELIPTTNFHTLTDTDKLIF.

The chain combines TRDV1 with TRDJ1; 11 bases are shared with TRDD3. V shed 3 bases, J shed 5 bases, and the junction held 14 bases outside the gene matches. The CDR3 totals 18 residues. CDR1 and CDR2 from the germline V gene are TSWWSYY and QGS. CDR3 residues: CALGEVSVGDTRPDKLIF. In nucleotides, the CDR3 is TGTGCTCTTGGGGAGGTTTCCGTGGGGGATACGCGCCCTGATAAACTCATCTTT.

In regard to this clone: This clone may be a read error of a much larger clone one base away. V usage is TRDV2 and J usage is TRDJ1, with 9 bases matching TRDD3. The trim removed 5 bases at V and 9 bases at J, leaving 21 bases unmatched. The CDR3 length is 17 residues. Germline lookup yields CDR1 GEAIGNYY and CDR2 EKD. The CDR3 loop reads CACVLLQRLGDPGELIF. CDR3 DNA sequence: TGTGCCTGTGTCCTACTTCAAAGGCTGGGGGATCCCGGGGAACTCATCTTT.

This clone has a handful of counts. The chain recombines TRDV1 with TRDJ1; TRDD3 agrees at 8 bases. CDR3 size: 18 residues. Germline V CDR1 and CDR2: TSWWSYY, QGS. With V trimmed by 2 bases and J by 1 base, 12 bases remained unmatched. CDR3 residues: CALGENRGYWTPTDKLIF. The DNA for the CDR3 is TGTGCTCTTGGGGAAAATCGGGGATACTGGACCCCCACCGATAAACTCATCTTT.

This clone was seen a handful of times. The rearrangement links TRDV1 to TRDJ1; 13 nucleotides line up with TRDD3. This CDR3 contains 18 residues. From germline, CDR1 is TSWWSYY and CDR2 QGS. V gave up 4 bases and J gave up 4 bases; unmatched junction bases: 12. CDR3 loop: CALGGFQTGGYGNDKLIF. CDR3 DNA: TGTGCTCTTGGGGGGTTCCAGACTGGGGGATACGGGAACGATAAACTCATCTTT.

J is TRDJ1 and V is TRDV1; D may match TRDD2 or TRDD3 (8 bases each). CDR3 length: 22 amino acids. V was trimmed by 1 base and J by 1 base, leaving 31 bases between them. Germline V gene sequence: CDR1 TSWWSYY, CDR2 QGS. In DNA, the CDR3 is TGTGCTCTTGGGGAACCCCGCCTTCCTAAGTCGGTGGGGGATTTGGGCACCGATAAACTCATCTTT. This gives the protein CALGEPRLPKSVGDLGTDKLIF.

The chain has TRDV1 and TRDJ1; 9 nucleotides line up with TRDD3. The V gene end was trimmed by 0 bases and the J gene end by 0 bases; junction bases not matched to a gene: 20. Germline CDR1 is TSWWSYY and CDR2 is QGS. The CDR3 is made up of 22 amino acids. The CDR3, as DNA: TGTGCTCTTGGGGAACTAACCTTTTCCTTGACTGGGGGACCCCCTTACACCGATAAACTCATCTTT. It yields the protein CALGELTFSLTGGPPYTDKLIF.

This sequence joins TRDV1 and TRDJ1; 11 bases line up with TRDD3. Germline values: CDR1 TSWWSYY, CDR2 QGS. This CDR3 region has 23 residues. Unmatched junction bases numbered 26, after V lost 5 bases and J lost 0 bases. The CDR3 reads CALGNPFPTEYWGIGQYTDKLIF. The DNA of the CDR3 is TGTGCTCTTGGGAACCCGTTTCCTACCGAGTACTGGGGGATAGGACAGTACACCGATAAACTCATCTTT.

By its share, this clone is medium-sized. The V call is TRDV2, the J call TRDJ1; a possible D gene is TRDD3 (6 bases). The germline CDR1 and CDR2 sequences are GEAIGNYY and EKD. The CDR3 spans 18 residues. Trimming removed 2 bases at V and 11 bases at J, with 32 bases between. The CDR3 bases are TGTGCCTGTGACATCGGGCTAAAGTACGACGGGGGACATATGAGGCTCATCTTT. Protein sequence: CACDIGLKYDGGHMRLIF.

The chain is built from TRDV1 and TRDJ1, with D possibly TRDD3 on 5 matching bases. The CDR3 is 19 amino acids. The V end lost 2 bases, the J end lost 0 bases, and 22 bases lay between the germline ends. Germline loops: CDR1 TSWWSYY, CDR2 QGS. The CDR3 DNA follows: TGTGCTCTTGGGGAATTCTACTCGTCGGGGGCCCTGTACACCGATAAACTCATCTTT. Translation gives CALGEFYSSGALYTDKLIF.

In its sample, this clone was seen a few times. The chain employs TRDV1 and TRDJ1, with 7 bases matching TRDD3. Germline CDR1 TSWWSYY, CDR2 QGS. This CDR3 has 21 amino acids. V shed 0 bases and J 0 bases; nucleotides not matched to a gene: 19. CDR3 DNA sequence: TGTGCTCTTGGGGAACTACGACTTCTTACTGGGGATCAAAAGTACACCGATAAACTCATCTTT. Translation: CALGELRLLTGDQKYTDKLIF.

The chain joins TRDV1 to TRDJ1; D is perhaps TRDD2 or TRDD3 (5 bases each). Trimming shortened V by 1 base and J by 1 base, and 37 bases separated the two germline ends. The CDR3 contains 24 residues. The germline CDR1 and CDR2 sequences are TSWWSYY and QGS. The CDR3 region is CALGEPYLILPPQGGEASTDKLIF. CDR3 DNA sequence: TGTGCTCTTGGGGAACCCTACCTTATTCTTCCCCCACAGGGTGGGGAGGCCAGCACCGATAAACTCATCTTT.